These 30 T cell receptor beta chains were sequenced from one sample in a study of blood T cell repertoires in COVID-19 (TCRdb year 2020). The library was generated by the immunoSEQ multiplex PCR assay. The immuneACCESS repertoire file appears here via TCRdb, limited to in-frame rearrangements. These files lack a portion of the clones; in checked studies, under half of the deficit traces to unresolved V genes, and the cause of the others is not known. Counted in this sample were 150,000 to 200,000 clones; approximately 85% of them appeared once. The ten largest clones add up to over 7.5% of the sample. Source material: peripheral blood. These TCRs come from a woman of 80 years or more with acute or convalescent COVID-19.

In its sample, this clone was seen once. J is TRBJ2-7 and V is TRBV6-5, with D perhaps matching TRBD1 (5 bases). Germline CDR1 and CDR2: MNHEY and SVGAGI. The CDR3 consists of 11 residues. Trimming took off 9 bases at V and 5 bases at J, with 11 bases between the two ends. The CDR3 is CARTRVNEQYF. The DNA for the CDR3 is TGTGCCAGAACCAGGGTGAACGAGCAGTACTTC.

V and J are TRBV6-5 and TRBJ1-1; maybe TRBD1 (5 bases). The CDR3 loop spans 15 amino acids. Trimming cost V 5 bases and J 1 base, with 14 bases left between them. Germline CDR1 reads MNHEY; CDR2 reads SVGAGI. Here the CDR3 reads CASSRQGSSNTEAFF. CDR3 nucleotide sequence: TGTGCCAGCAGTCGCCAGGGTTCTTCGAACACTGAAGCTTTCTTT.

This clone was detected a few times. The V gene is TRBV12-3 or TRBV12-4, the J gene TRBJ1-2; D might be TRBD1 (6 bases). The length of the CDR3 is 13 residues. Trimming removed 5 bases from V and 5 bases from J, with 12 bases in between. In DNA form, the CDR3 reads TGTGCCAGCAGTGACTGGGGGCCTTATGGCTACACCTTC. This sequence encodes CASSDWGPYGYTF.

The chain carries TRBV6-5 and TRBJ1-1; a weak D match, TRBD1 (6 bases). The CDR3 covers 14 residues. CDR1 and CDR2 from the germline V gene are MNHEY and SVGAGI. With 10 bases removed from V and 2 bases from J, the gap between germline ends came to 17 bases. DNA of the CDR3: TGTGCCACCCGGTACAGGGTCCAAAACACTGAAGCTTTCTTT. It is translated as CATRYRVQNTEAFF.

V and J are TRBV29-1 and TRBJ2-1, with D perhaps matching TRBD1 (5 bases). The germline V and J ends were trimmed by 4 bases and 0 bases, with 13 bases remaining between them. The CDR3 has 15 residues. The germline CDR1 and CDR2 sequences are SQVTM and ANQGSEA. CDR3 coding DNA: TGCAGCGTTGCCCAGGGCCTAAGCTCCTACAATGAGCAGTTCTTC. Translated: CSVAQGLSSYNEQFF.

The chain recombines TRBV4-1 with TRBJ2-7, with 9 bases that match TRBD1. The CDR3 runs to 16 residues. Per the germline V gene, CDR1 is MGHRA and CDR2 is YSYEKL. The V segment lost 4 bases and the J segment 2 bases; nucleotides outside the gene matches: 9. The CDR3 loop reads CASSPLGQGPTYEQYF. The CDR3 DNA reads TGCGCCAGCAGCCCCCTGGGACAGGGACCCACCTACGAGCAGTACTTC.

J is TRBJ2-3 and V is TRBV5-1, with 15 positions matching TRBD2. Unmatched junction bases numbered 11, after V lost 4 bases and J lost 2 bases. This CDR3 contains 19 residues. Per the germline V gene, CDR1 is SGHRS and CDR2 is YFSETQ. The CDR3 loop is CASSREGLAGGPFTDTQYF. CDR3 DNA: TGCGCCAGCAGCAGGGAGGGACTAGCGGGGGGCCCTTTCACAGATACGCAGTATTTT.

A single count supports this clone. The chain recombines TRBV6-4 with TRBJ2-2; tentative D call: TRBD1 (6 bases). Germline V gene data show CDR1 as MRHNA and CDR2 as SNTAGT. Trimming left V 6 bases short and J 1 base short, with 12 bases between. The CDR3 sequence is 15 residues long. The CDR3 loop reads CASSTGTKNTGELFF. For the CDR3, the DNA is TGTGCCAGCAGCACCGGGACAAAGAACACCGGGGAGCTGTTTTTT.

The CDR3: CASRGTSALSSYNEQFF. CDR3 in DNA: TGTGCCAGCAGGGGGACTAGCGCCCTCAGCTCCTACAATGAGCAGTTCTTC. This rearrangement joins TRBV2 to TRBJ2-1, with 10 bases matching TRBD2. V lost 6 bases, J lost 0 bases, and 8 bases stayed unmatched. CDR1 is SNHLY, CDR2 FYNNEI, per germline. The CDR3 runs 17 residues.

The chain links TRBV5-1 to TRBJ1-2; D is uncertain. CDR1 is SGHRS and CDR2 is YFSETQ in the germline V gene. CDR3 length: 12 amino acids. Trimming removed 0 bases at V and 8 bases at J, with 8 bases between. DNA of the CDR3: TGCGCCAGCAGCTTGGAAGAACAGGGCTACACCTTC. Amino acid sequence: CASSLEEQGYTF.

V is TRBV7-8 and J is TRBJ1-4; TRBD1 aligns across 8 bases. The CDR3 has 14 amino acids. The trim removed 4 bases at V and 3 bases at J, leaving 1 base unmatched. Germline CDR1 SGHVS, CDR2 FQNEAQ. The CDR3 is CASSWTGPNEKLFF. DNA for the CDR3: TGTGCCAGCAGCTGGACAGGGCCTAATGAAAAACTGTTTTTT.

The chain joins TRBV27 to TRBJ1-2; D is unclear. The V and J ends lost 6 bases and 7 bases respectively, with 18 bases between them. The CDR3 sequence is 14 residues long. Per the germline V gene, CDR1 is MNHEY and CDR2 is SMNVEV (reference sequence). The CDR3 is CASRVRGNLPGYTF. CDR3 in DNA: TGTGCCAGCAGGGTCAGAGGGAATCTCCCTGGCTACACCTTC.

The chain recombines TRBV6-6 with TRBJ1-4; TRBD1 is a possible D gene (6 bases). Trimming stripped 4 bases from V and 4 bases from J, with 10 bases between. This CDR3 is built from 14 residues. Germline V gene sequence: CDR1 MNHNY, CDR2 SVGAGI (reference sequence). The CDR3 loop is CASSFGQLNEKLFF. The CDR3 coding sequence is TGTGCCAGCAGTTTCGGACAGCTTAATGAAAAACTGTTTTTT.

This clone was counted a single time. The rearrangement links TRBV11-2 to TRBJ1-3; a possible D gene is TRBD1 (5 bases). V was cut by 5 bases and J by 5 bases, with 7 bases left in between. The CDR3 runs 12 residues. Germline CDR1 reads SGHAT; CDR2 reads FQNNGV. CDR3: CASSQGRNTIYF. In DNA form, the CDR3 reads TGTGCCAGCAGCCAGGGTCGAAACACCATATATTTT.

The chain joins TRBV5-6 to TRBJ1-6; the D gene is possibly TRBD1 (5 bases). The V gene lost 4 bases and the J gene lost 10 bases, with 18 bases spanning the gap. The CDR3 covers 15 residues. The germline V gene has CDR1 SGHDT and CDR2 YYEEEE. The chain's CDR3 is CASSGGGEGRSPLHF. The CDR3 DNA is TGTGCCAGCAGCGGTGGAGGGGAAGGTCGGTCACCCCTCCACTTT.

The J gene is TRBJ2-2, the V gene TRBV10-3, with D unclear. The V end lost 7 bases, the J end lost 6 bases, and 24 bases lay between the germline ends. The CDR3 consists of 17 residues. CDR1 and CDR2 (germline): ENHRY, SYGVKD. Here the CDR3 reads CAINKGGAEVIAGELFF. The CDR3 bases are TGTGCCATCAATAAAGGCGGCGCAGAAGTTATCGCCGGGGAGCTGTTTTTT.

The rearrangement uses TRBV4-1 and TRBJ1-4; the D is unclear. Trimming shortened V by 4 bases and J by 3 bases, and 15 bases separated the two germline ends. This CDR3 contains 16 residues. The V gene's germline CDR1 is MGHRA and CDR2 YSYEKL. CDR3 residues: CASSPGSIISNEKLFF. CDR3 DNA: TGCGCCAGCAGCCCAGGTTCTATAATTTCTAATGAAAAACTGTTTTTT.

V and J are TRBV24-1 and TRBJ2-2; 10 nucleotides align to TRBD2. Looked up from germline, CDR1 is KGHDR and CDR2 is SFDVKD. CDR3 size: 16 residues. J gave up 6 bases and V 3 bases, and 6 bases lay outside the gene matches. This chain's CDR3 is CATSDHLAGAAGELFF. For the CDR3, the DNA is TGTGCCACCAGTGATCATCTAGCGGGGGCGGCCGGGGAGCTGTTTTTT.

The genes are TRBV7-9 and TRBJ2-7; the match to TRBD1 covers 9 bases. The CDR3 runs to 14 residues. V shed 5 bases, J shed 2 bases, and the junction held 4 bases outside the gene matches. Germline V CDR1 and CDR2: SEHNR, FQNEAQ (reference sequence). In DNA form, the CDR3 reads TGTGCCAGCAGCCGGGACAGGGTCACCTACGAGCAGTACTTC. Residues: CASSRDRVTYEQYF.

The chain carries TRBV7-2 and TRBJ2-7; 12 bases match TRBD1. In germline, CDR1 is SGHTA, CDR2 FQGNSA. This CDR3 has 14 amino acids. The trim removed 5 bases at V and 5 bases at J, leaving 4 bases unmatched. DNA of the CDR3: TGTGCCAGCAGCAAGGGACAGGGGGCCAACGAGCAGTACTTC. It translates to CASSKGQGANEQYF.

The V gene is TRBV7-2, the J gene TRBJ1-6, with TRBD1 identical over 8 bases. This CDR3 is built from 18 residues. V shed 0 bases and J 0 bases; nucleotides not matched to a gene: 4. CDR1 and CDR2 from the germline V gene are SGHTA and FQGNSA. The CDR3 DNA follows: TGTGCCAGCAGCTTAGCACAGGGGGGGAGCTCCTATAATTCACCCCTCCACTTT. It is translated as CASSLAQGGSSYNSPLHF.

V and J are TRBV27 and TRBJ1-2, with D perhaps TRBD1 (6 bases). Germline loops: CDR1 MNHEY, CDR2 SMNVEV (reference sequence). CDR3 length: 15 amino acids. Trimming took off 2 bases at V and 8 bases at J, with 18 bases between the two ends. The CDR3 DNA follows: TGTGCCAGCAGTTTAGGGGGCGGGGGAGGGAGCGGCTACACCTTC. This translates into CASSLGGGGGSGYTF.

The gene calls are TRBV12-3 or TRBV12-4 and TRBJ1-2; no definite D call. V shed 7 bases and J shed 8 bases, with 11 bases lying between them. This CDR3 contains 11 residues. CDR3 region: CASTRGRGYTF. In nucleotides, the CDR3 is TGTGCCAGCACCCGGGGTCGCGGCTACACCTTC.

This chain links TRBV6-2 or TRBV6-3 with TRBJ1-2; 7 nucleotides agree with TRBD1. The CDR3 extends over 16 amino acids. V lost 2 bases to trimming and J lost 6 bases; unmatched junction nucleotides: 12. The germline V gene encodes CDR1 MNHEY and CDR2 SVGEGT. This CDR3 is CASSYPPRQGTHGYTF. The CDR3, as DNA: TGTGCCAGCAGTTACCCCCCTCGACAGGGTACGCATGGCTACACCTTC.

The V and J genes are TRBV29-1 and TRBJ2-3, with D maybe TRBD1 (6 bases). The CDR3 sequence is 13 residues long. CDR1 and CDR2 from the germline V gene are SQVTM and ANQGSEA. V lost 6 bases and J 0 bases, leaving 10 bases between the germline ends. CDR3: CSVAGQSTDTQYF. CDR3 sequence (DNA): TGCAGCGTGGCTGGACAGAGCACAGATACGCAGTATTTT.

The chain joins TRBV15 to TRBJ1-2, with D perhaps matching TRBD1 (6 bases). V shed 5 bases and J shed 0 bases, with 7 bases lying between them. CDR1 and CDR2 (germline): LNHNV, YYDKDF (reference sequence). The length of the CDR3 is 13 residues. CDR3 residues: CATSGGSNYGYTF. The CDR3 DNA reads TGTGCCACCAGCGGGGGCTCTAACTATGGCTACACCTTC.

The chain has TRBV11-2 and TRBJ1-3; D may be TRBD1 (5 bases). Trimming took off 6 bases at V and 7 bases at J, with 19 bases between the two ends. Germline V CDR1 and CDR2: SGHAT, FQNNGV. This CDR3 spans 15 amino acids. The CDR3 bases are TGTGCCAGCAGTTTTTCGGGACGGGGAGGGAACACCATATATTTT. It translates to CASSFSGRGGNTIYF.

The V gene is TRBV5-1, the J gene TRBJ2-3; 13 bases match TRBD2. The V gene's germline CDR1 is SGHRS and CDR2 YFSETQ. The CDR3 contains 17 residues. Germline trimming cut 4 bases from V and 2 bases from J; bases unmatched to any gene: 7. CDR3 loop: CASSPGLAGADTDTQYF. CDR3 nucleotides: TGCGCCAGCAGCCCCGGACTAGCGGGGGCAGACACAGATACGCAGTATTTT.

This chain connects TRBV7-8 to TRBJ2-7; perhaps TRBD1 as D (5 bases). From germline, CDR1 is SGHVS and CDR2 FQNEAQ. The CDR3 sequence is 13 residues long. Deletions cut 7 bases from V and 1 base from J, with 11 bases between. The CDR3 region is CASTTDTSYEQYF. CDR3 nucleotides: TGTGCCAGCACCACGGACACATCCTACGAGCAGTACTTC. Based on the CDR3 plus reference TRBV7-8 and TRBJ2-7, the full variable domain is GAGVSQSPRYKVAKRGQDVALRCDPISGHVSLFWYQQALGQGPEFLTYFQNEAQLDKSGLPSDRFFAERPEGSVSTLKIQRTQQEDSAVYLCASTTDTSYEQYFGPGTRLTVT.

The chain has TRBV7-2 and TRBJ2-7; 9 bases are a match to TRBD2. The germline V gene has CDR1 SGHTA and CDR2 FQGNSA. The trim removed 4 bases at V and 7 bases at J, leaving 14 bases unmatched. The CDR3 consists of 16 residues. DNA for the CDR3: TGTGCCAGCAGCTACAACCGCGCGGGGGGGCCGGGTGAGCAGTACTTC. It translates to CASSYNRAGGPGEQYF. Together with reference TRBV7-2 and TRBJ2-7, the CDR3 gives the full variable domain: GAGVSQSPSNKVTEKGKDVELRCDPISGHTALYWYRQSLGQGLEFLIYFQGNSAPDKSGLPSDRFSAERTGGSVSTLTIQRTQQEDSAVYLCASSYNRAGGPGEQYFGPGTRLTVT.